This T cell receptor (beta chain) was identified in a study of beta chain features in type 1 diabetes. The isolated RNA, all of it, was reverse transcribed, so expressed TCRB transcripts were what got sequenced. Here immunoSEQ multiplex PCR was the method, and the copy in TCRdb shows in-frame clones only, minus some. The sample carries hundreds of thousands of clones, 17% recorded once. Germline CDR1 reads MDHEN; CDR2 reads SYDVKM. The CDR3 totals 15 residues. With 5 bases removed from V and 2 bases from J, the gap between germline ends came to 13 bases. Sequences were obtained from naive CD4+ T cells from blood. This sequence was found in a young woman in good health. This rearrangement joins TRBV28 to TRBJ1-5; D remains unclear. CDR3: CASSGAWVGNQPQHF. DNA for the CDR3: TGTGCCAGCAGTGGTGCGTGGGTTGGCAATCAGCCCCAGCATTTT.